This TCR beta chain was recorded in a study of T cell changes during pregnancy in multiple sclerosis. The assay was immunoSEQ multiplex PCR, and TCRdb's table has in-frame clones only and misses some. The sample lists approximately 88,000 clones, nearly 95% occurring once. This CDR3 is built from 15 residues. CDR1 is SEHNR and CDR2 is FQNEAQ in the germline V gene (reference sequence). Trimming cost V 5 bases and J 3 bases, with 14 bases left between them. V is TRBV7-9 and J is TRBJ2-1, with D possibly being TRBD2 (6 bases). The input for sequencing was peripheral blood, taken in the second trimester of pregnancy. The sequence was obtained from a female donor with multiple sclerosis, enrolled in a pregnancy study. CDR3 loop: CASSGSGGSYNEQFF. The CDR3 region has the DNA TGTGCCAGCAGCGGTAGCGGAGGAAGCTACAATGAGCAGTTCTTC.